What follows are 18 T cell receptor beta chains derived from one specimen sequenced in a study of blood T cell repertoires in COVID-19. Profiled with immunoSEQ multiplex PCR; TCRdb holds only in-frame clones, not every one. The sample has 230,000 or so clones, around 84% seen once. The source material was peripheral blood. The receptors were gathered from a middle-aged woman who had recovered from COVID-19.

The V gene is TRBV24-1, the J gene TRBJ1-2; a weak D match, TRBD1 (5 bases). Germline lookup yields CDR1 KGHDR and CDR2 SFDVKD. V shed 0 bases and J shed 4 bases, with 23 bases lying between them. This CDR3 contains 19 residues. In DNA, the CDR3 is TGTGCCACCAGTGATTTGGGACCTCGGACACCCACGAATTCCTATGGCTACACCTTC. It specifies CATSDLGPRTPTNSYGYTF.

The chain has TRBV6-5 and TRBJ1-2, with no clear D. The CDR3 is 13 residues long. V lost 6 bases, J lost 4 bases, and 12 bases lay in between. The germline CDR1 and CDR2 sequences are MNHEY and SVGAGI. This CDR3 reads CASREGTTYGYTF. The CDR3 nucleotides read TGTGCCAGCAGGGAGGGCACTACCTATGGCTACACCTTC.

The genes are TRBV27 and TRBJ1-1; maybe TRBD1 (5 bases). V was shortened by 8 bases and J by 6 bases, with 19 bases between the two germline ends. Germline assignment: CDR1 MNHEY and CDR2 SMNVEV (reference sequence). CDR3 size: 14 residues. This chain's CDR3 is CASSSTGVVAEAFF. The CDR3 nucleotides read TGTGCCAGCTCCTCTACGGGGGTCGTGGCTGAAGCTTTCTTT.

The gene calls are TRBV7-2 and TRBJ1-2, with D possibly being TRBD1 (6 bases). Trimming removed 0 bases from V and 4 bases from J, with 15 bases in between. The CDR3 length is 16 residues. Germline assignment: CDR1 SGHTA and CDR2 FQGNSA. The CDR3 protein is CASSLAVGASSYGYTF. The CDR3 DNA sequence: TGTGCCAGCAGCTTAGCGGTGGGGGCTAGTAGCTATGGCTACACCTTC.

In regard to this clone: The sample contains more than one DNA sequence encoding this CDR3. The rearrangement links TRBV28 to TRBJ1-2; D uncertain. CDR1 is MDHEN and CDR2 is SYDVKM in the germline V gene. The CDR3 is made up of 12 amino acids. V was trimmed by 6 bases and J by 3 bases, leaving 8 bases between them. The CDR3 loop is CASSLGDYGYTF. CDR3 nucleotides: TGTGCCAGCAGCCTCGGGGACTATGGCTACACCTTC.

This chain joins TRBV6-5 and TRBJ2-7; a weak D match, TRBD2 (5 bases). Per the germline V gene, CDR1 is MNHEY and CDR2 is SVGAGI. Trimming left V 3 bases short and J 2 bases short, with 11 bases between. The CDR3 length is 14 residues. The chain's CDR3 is CASSYGELAYEQYF. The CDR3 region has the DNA TGTGCCAGCAGTTATGGGGAGTTAGCCTACGAGCAGTACTTC.

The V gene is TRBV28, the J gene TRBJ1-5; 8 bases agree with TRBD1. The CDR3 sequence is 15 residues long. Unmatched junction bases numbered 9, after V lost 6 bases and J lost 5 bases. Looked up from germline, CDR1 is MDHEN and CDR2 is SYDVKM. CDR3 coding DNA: TGTGCCAGCAGCGAGACAGGGGAGGGCCATCAGCCCCAGCATTTT. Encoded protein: CASSETGEGHQPQHF.

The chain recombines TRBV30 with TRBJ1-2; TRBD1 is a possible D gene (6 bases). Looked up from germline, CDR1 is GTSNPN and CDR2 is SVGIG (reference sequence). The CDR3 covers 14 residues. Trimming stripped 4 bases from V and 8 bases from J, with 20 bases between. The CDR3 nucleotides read TGTGCCTGGACAGTGGATTCGGGGGGCTGGGGCTACACCTTC. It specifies CAWTVDSGGWGYTF.

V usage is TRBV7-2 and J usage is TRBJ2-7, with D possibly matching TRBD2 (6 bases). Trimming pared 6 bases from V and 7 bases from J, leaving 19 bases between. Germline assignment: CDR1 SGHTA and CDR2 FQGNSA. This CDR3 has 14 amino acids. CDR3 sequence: CASRPTGTPGEQYF. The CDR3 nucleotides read TGTGCCAGCAGACCGACCGGGACTCCGGGTGAGCAGTACTTC.

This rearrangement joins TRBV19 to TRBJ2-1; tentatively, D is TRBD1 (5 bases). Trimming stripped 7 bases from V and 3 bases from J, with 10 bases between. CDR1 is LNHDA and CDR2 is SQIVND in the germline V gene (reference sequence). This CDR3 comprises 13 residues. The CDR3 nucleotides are TGTGCCAGTAAGGGGCAGGGCTACAATGAGCAGTTCTTC. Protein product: CASKGQGYNEQFF.

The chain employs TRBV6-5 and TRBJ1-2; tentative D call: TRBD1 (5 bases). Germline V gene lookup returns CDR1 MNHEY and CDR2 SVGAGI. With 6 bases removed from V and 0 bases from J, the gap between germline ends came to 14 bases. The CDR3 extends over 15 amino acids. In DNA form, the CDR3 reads TGTGCCAGCAGAACCAGGGCTTTCGCTAACTATGGCTACACCTTC. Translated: CASRTRAFANYGYTF.

CDR3 bases: TGTGCCAGCTCGCTAGGGACAGGGGGTTTTCAGCCCCAGCATTTT. Its translation is CASSLGTGGFQPQHF. The gene calls are TRBV18 and TRBJ1-5; 11 bases agree with TRBD1. Unmatched junction bases numbered 7, after V lost 6 bases and J lost 6 bases. CDR3 length: 15 residues. The germline V gene has CDR1 KGHSH and CDR2 LQKENI.

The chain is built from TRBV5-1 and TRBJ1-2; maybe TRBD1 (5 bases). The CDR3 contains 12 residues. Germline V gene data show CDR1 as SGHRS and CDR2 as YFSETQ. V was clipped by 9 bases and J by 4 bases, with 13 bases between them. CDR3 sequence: CAISPDSYGYTF. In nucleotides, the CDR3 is TGCGCCATCTCTCCTGACAGCTATGGCTACACCTTC.

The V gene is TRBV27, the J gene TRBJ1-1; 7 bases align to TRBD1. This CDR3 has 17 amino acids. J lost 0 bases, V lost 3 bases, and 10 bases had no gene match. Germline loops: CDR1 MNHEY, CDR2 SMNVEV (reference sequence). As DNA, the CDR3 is TGTGCCAGCAGTTTCGGGCAGGGGGAAACGGTGAACACTGAAGCTTTCTTT. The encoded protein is CASSFGQGETVNTEAFF.

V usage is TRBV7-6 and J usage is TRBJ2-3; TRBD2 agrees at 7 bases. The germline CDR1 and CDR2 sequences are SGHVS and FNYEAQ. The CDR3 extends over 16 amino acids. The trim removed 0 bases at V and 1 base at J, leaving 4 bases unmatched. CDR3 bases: TGTGCCAGCAGCTTAGCTAGCGGGCAGCGCACAGATACGCAGTATTTT. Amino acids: CASSLASGQRTDTQYF.

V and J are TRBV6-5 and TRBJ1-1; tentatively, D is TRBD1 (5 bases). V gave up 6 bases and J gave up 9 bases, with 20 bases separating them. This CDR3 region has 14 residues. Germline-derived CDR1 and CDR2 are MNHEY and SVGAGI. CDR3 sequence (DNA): TGTGCCAGCAGGGGGGGTCTGCAGGCCTTTAAAGCTTTCTTT. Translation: CASRGGLQAFKAFF.

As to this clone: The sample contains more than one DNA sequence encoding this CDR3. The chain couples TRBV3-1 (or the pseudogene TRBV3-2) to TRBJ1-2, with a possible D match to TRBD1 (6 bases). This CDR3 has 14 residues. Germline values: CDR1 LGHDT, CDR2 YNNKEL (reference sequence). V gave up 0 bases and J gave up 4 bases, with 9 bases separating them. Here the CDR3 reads CASSQDLGGYGYTF. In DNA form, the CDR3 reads TGTGCCAGCAGCCAAGATTTAGGGGGCTATGGCTACACCTTC.

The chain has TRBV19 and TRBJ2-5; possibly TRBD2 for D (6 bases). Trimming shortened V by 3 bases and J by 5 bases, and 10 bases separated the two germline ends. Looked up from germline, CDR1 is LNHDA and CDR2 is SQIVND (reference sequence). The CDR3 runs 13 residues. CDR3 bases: TGTGCCAGTAGTATTACTAGCTTGGAGACCCAGTACTTC. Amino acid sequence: CASSITSLETQYF.